This T cell receptor (beta chain) is from a study of cytomegalovirus exposure and HLA in healthy donors. Primers: 60 Vbeta forward and 13 Jbeta reverse. Measured with immunoSEQ multiplex PCR; TCRdb has only the in-frame clones, and not every one. The sample holds 100,000 or so clones; 70% to 80% are singletons and the top ten take over 5%. The study's findings and limits: In a later analysis, compared with equally common non-associated chains, HLA-associated beta chains were more expanded. Within the data, a cluster of highly shared sequence variants was likely a sequencing artifact.

A remark on this clone: Its antigen is unidentified.

Germline V gene sequence: CDR1 WSHSY, CDR2 SAAADI. Trimming cost V 6 bases and J 0 bases, with 8 bases left between them. This CDR3 is built from 14 residues. The clonotype was recovered from a female donor in good health and CMV-seropositive. The sequenced sample consisted of PBMCs. This chain joins TRBV10-2 and TRBJ2-2; unclear D gene. CDR3 nucleotide sequence: TGCGCCAGCAGGAGAGACACGAACACCGGGGAGCTGTTTTTT. It codes for CASRRDTNTGELFF.